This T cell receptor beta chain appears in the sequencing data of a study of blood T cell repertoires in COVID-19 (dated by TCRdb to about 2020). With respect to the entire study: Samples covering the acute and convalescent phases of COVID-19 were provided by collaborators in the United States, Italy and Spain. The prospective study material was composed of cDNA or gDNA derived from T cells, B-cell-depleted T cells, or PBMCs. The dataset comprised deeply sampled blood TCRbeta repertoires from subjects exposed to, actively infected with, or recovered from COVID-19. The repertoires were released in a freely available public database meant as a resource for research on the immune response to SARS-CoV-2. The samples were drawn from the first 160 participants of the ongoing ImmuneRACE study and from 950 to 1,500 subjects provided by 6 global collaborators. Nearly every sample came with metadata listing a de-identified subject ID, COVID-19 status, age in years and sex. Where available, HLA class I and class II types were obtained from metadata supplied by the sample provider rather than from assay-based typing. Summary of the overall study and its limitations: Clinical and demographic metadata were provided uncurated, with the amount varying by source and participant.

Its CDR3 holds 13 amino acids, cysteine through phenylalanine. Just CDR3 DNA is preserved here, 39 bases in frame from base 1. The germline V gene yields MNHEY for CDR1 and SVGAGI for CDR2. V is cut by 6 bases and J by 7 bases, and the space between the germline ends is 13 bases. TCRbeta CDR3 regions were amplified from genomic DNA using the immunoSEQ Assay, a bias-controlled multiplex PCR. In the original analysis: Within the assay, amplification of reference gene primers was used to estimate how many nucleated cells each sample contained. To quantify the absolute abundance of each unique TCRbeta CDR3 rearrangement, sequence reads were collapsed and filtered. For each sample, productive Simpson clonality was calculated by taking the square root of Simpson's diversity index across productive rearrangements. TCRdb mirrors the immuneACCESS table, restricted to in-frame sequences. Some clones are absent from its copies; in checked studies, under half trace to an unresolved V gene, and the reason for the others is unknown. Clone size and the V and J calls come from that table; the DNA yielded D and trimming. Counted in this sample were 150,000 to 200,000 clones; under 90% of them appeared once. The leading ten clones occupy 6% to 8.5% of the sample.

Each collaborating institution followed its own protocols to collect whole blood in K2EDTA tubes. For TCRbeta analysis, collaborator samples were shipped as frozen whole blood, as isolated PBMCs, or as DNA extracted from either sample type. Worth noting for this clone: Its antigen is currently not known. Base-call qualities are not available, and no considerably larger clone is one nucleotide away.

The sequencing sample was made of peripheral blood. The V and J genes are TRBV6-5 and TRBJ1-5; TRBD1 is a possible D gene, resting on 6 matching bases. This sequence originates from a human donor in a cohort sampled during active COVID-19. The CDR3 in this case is CASSSDRLQPQHF. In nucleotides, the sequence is TGTGCCAGCAGCTCCGACAGGCTCCAGCCCCAGCATTTT.